This is a list of T cell receptor beta chains from one sample in a study of blood T cell repertoires in COVID-19. The table came from immunoSEQ multiplex PCR; TCRdb's copy has only in-frame clones and leaves some out. The sample contains about 200,000 clones, approximately 91% of which appear only once. The sample comprised peripheral blood. Receptors were obtained from a man in his forties or fifties with COVID-19, enrolled during active disease. The CDR3 runs from the conserved cysteine through the conserved F or W. Fields, in order: J gene, D gene, V gene, clone size, CDR3 protein, CDR3 DNA. D genes are given only for firm matches. Not all rows give a size; the values are once, few, many and, for expanded clones, a class.

>TRBJ1-1|NA|TRBV2|NA
CASNPPGAGRVTEAFF
TGTGCCAGCAACCCTCCAGGGGCCGGGAGGGTCACGGAAGCTTTCTTT
>TRBJ1-2|TRBD1|TRBV18|NA
CASSPGQSGYTF
TGTGCCAGCTCACCGGGACAGTCCGGCTACACCTTC
>TRBJ2-2|NA|TRBV30|NA
CAWSIEVNTGELFF
TGTGCCTGGAGTATCGAGGTGAACACCGGGGAGCTGTTTTTT
>TRBJ2-1|TRBD2|TRBV5-1|NA
CASSLYETSGSNEQFF
TGCGCCAGCAGCTTGTATGAGACTAGCGGGAGCAATGAGCAGTTCTTC
>TRBJ1-1|NA|TRBV3-1/TRBV3-2|NA
CASSQDPGDSLGGEAFF
TGTGCCAGCAGCCAAGATCCGGGAGATTCGTTGGGGGGTGAAGCTTTCTTT
>TRBJ2-7|TRBD1|TRBV19|NA
CASRGRTGGNEQYF
TGTGCCAGTAGAGGTCGGACAGGCGGCAACGAGCAGTACTTC
>TRBJ1-1|NA|TRBV6-5|NA
CASSYPPPAFF
TGTGCCAGCAGTTACCCCCCTCCGGCTTTCTTT
>TRBJ2-1|TRBD2|TRBV6-2/TRBV6-3|NA
CASSYGSGLAGNNEQFF
TGTGCCAGCAGTTACGGTAGCGGGCTAGCGGGGAACAATGAGCAGTTCTTC
>TRBJ2-5|TRBD1|TRBV19|NA
CASSKDRDRAQYF
TGTGCCAGTAGTAAAGACCGGGACAGGGCCCAGTACTTC
>TRBJ2-1|NA|TRBV9|NA
CASSAGGGAVEQFF
TGTGCCAGCAGCGCTGGCGGAGGGGCCGTTGAGCAGTTCTTC
>TRBJ2-1|TRBD1|TRBV15|NA
CATSREGWGTGKNNEQFF
TGTGCCACCAGCAGAGAGGGTTGGGGGACAGGGAAAAACAATGAGCAGTTCTTC
>TRBJ2-7|NA|TRBV2|NA
CASSERFSSYEQYF
TGTGCCAGCAGTGAACGGTTTAGCTCCTACGAGCAGTACTTC
>TRBJ1-1|NA|TRBV6-5|NA
CASSSTGMNTEAFF
TGTGCCAGCAGTTCCACAGGGATGAACACTGAAGCTTTCTTT
>TRBJ2-7|TRBD1|TRBV5-1|NA
CASSLEALGDSRYEQYF
TGCGCCAGCAGCTTGGAGGCGCTGGGGGACAGTCGATACGAGCAGTACTTC
>TRBJ1-2|TRBD1|TRBV4-3|NA
CASSQGQGSYGYTF
TGCGCCAGCAGCCAAGGACAGGGGTCCTATGGCTACACCTTC
>TRBJ1-4|NA|TRBV7-2|NA
CASSLHLQTATNEKLFF
TGTGCCAGCAGCTTACATCTGCAGACTGCAACTAATGAAAAACTGTTTTTT
>TRBJ2-7|TRBD2|TRBV18|NA
CASSPAGGNYEQYF
TGTGCCAGCTCACCCGCGGGAGGTAACTACGAGCAGTACTTC
>TRBJ2-5|NA|TRBV5-1|few
CASTLGSGETQYF
TGCGCCAGCACCTTGGGAAGCGGGGAGACCCAGTACTTC
>TRBJ2-7|TRBD1|TRBV10-2|once
CASSRDGDRDYEQYF
TGCGCCAGCAGCCGGGACGGGGACAGGGACTACGAGCAGTACTTC
>TRBJ2-2|NA|TRBV25-1|NA
CASSDPSGRGTGELFF
TGTGCCAGCAGTGACCCATCCGGGAGAGGTACCGGGGAGCTGTTTTTT
>TRBJ2-7|NA|TRBV18|NA
CASSPAEDSAYEQYF
TGTGCCAGCTCACCAGCCGAGGACAGCGCCTACGAGCAGTACTTC
>TRBJ1-1|TRBD1|TRBV7-9|once
CASSLAVQGHMNTEAFF
TGTGCCAGCAGCTTAGCCGTACAGGGGCACATGAACACTGAAGCTTTCTTT
>TRBJ2-7|TRBD1|TRBV30|NA
CAWDRQGGYHEQYF
TGTGCCTGGGATCGACAGGGTGGTTACCACGAGCAGTACTTC
>TRBJ2-2|TRBD1|TRBV28|NA
CASSSPGGGTGELFF
TGTGCCAGCAGTTCCCCAGGGGGCGGCACCGGGGAGCTGTTTTTT
>TRBJ1-5|NA|TRBV5-1|NA
CASSPDGGDPGEPQHF
TGCGCCAGCAGCCCCGACGGGGGGGACCCCGGTGAGCCCCAGCATTTT
>TRBJ2-5|TRBD2|TRBV5-4|NA
CASSFLAGEVETQYF
TGTGCCAGCAGCTTTTTAGCGGGAGAAGTTGAGACCCAGTACTTC
>TRBJ2-1|NA|TRBV7-9|NA
CASSFFSYAGWNEQFF
TGTGCCAGCAGCTTTTTTTCCTACGCCGGGTGGAATGAGCAGTTCTTC
>TRBJ2-5|NA|TRBV11-2|NA
CASSPDGGLRTQYF
TGTGCCAGCAGCCCAGACGGGGGACTTCGGACCCAGTACTTC
>TRBJ2-2|NA|TRBV3-1/TRBV3-2|NA
CASSQVGLAQPRNTGELFF
TGTGCCAGCAGCCAAGTTGGGCTAGCTCAACCACGAAACACCGGGGAGCTGTTTTTT